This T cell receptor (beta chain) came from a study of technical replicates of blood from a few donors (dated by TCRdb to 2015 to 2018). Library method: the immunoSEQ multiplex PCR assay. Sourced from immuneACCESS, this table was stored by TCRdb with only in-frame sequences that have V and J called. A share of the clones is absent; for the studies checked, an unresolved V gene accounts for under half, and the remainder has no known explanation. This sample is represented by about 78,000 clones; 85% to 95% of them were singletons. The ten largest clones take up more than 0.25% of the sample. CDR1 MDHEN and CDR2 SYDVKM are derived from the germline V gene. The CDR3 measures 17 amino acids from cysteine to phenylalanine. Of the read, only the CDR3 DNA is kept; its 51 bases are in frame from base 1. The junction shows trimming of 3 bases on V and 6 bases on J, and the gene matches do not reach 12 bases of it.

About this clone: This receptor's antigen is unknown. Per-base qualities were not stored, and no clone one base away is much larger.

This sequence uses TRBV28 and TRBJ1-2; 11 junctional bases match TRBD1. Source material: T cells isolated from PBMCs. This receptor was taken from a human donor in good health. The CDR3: CASSLLSPPGQGDGYTF. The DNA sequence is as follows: TGTGCCAGCAGTTTGTTATCCCCCCCGGGACAGGGGGATGGCTACACCTTC.